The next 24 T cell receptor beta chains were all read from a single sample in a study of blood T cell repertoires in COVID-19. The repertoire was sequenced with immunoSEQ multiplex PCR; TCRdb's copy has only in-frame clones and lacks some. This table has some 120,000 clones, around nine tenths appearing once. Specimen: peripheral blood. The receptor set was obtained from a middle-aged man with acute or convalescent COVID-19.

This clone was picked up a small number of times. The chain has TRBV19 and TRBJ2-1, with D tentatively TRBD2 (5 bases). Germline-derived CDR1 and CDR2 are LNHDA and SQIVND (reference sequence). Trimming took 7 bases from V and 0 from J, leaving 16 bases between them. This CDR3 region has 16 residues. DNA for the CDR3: TGTGCCAGTACCCGACGGAGAGGGAGCTCCTACAATGAGCAGTTCTTC. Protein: CASTRRRGSSYNEQFF.

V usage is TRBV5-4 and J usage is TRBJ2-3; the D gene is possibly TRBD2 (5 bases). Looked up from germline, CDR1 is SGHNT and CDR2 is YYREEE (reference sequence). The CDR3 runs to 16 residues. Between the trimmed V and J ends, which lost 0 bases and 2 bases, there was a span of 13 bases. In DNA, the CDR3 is TGTGCCAGCAGCTTGGGAGATCAGCGGTCCACAGATACGCAGTATTTT. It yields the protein CASSLGDQRSTDTQYF. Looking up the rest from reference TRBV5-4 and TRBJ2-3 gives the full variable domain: ETGVTQSPTHLIKTRGQQVTLRCSSQSGHNTVSWYQQALGQGPQFIFQYYREEENGRGNFPPRFSGLQFPNYSSELNVNALELDDSALYLCASSLGDQRSTDTQYFGPGTRLTVL.

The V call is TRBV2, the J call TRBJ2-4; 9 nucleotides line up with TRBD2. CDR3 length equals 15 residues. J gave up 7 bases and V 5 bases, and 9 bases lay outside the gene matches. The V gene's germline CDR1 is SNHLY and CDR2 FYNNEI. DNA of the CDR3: TGTGCCAGCAGTCTGGGACTAGCCGATCCGAACATTCAGTACTTC. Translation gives CASSLGLADPNIQYF.

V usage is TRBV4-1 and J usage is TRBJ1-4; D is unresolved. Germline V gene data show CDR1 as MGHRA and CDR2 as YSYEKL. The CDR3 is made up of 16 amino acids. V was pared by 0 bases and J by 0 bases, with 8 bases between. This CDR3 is CASSQEAATTNEKLFF. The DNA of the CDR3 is TGCGCCAGCAGCCAAGAAGCGGCCACAACTAATGAAAAACTGTTTTTT.

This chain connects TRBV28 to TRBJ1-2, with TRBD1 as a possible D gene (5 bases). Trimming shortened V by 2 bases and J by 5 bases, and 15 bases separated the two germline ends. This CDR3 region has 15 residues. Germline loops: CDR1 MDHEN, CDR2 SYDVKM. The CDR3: CASSLGGREGYGYTF. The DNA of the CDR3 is TGTGCCAGCAGTTTAGGCGGGAGGGAGGGGTATGGCTACACCTTC.

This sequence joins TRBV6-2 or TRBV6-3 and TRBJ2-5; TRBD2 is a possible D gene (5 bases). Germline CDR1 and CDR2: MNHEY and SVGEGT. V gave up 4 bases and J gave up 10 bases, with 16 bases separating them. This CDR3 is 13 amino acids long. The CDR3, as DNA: TGTGCCAGCAGTTCTAGGCGGGCCGACTTCCAGTACTTC. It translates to CASSSRRADFQYF.

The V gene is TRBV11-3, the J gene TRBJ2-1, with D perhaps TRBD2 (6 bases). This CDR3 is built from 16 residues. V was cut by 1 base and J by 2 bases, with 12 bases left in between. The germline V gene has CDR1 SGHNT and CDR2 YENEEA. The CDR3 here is CASSLASGTPYNEQFF. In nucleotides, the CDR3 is TGTGCCAGCAGCTTAGCGTCCGGGACTCCCTACAATGAGCAGTTCTTC.

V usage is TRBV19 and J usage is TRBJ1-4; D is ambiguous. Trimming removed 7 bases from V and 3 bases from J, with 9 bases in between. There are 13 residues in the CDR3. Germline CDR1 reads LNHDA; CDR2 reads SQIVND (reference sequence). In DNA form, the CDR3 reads TGTGCCAGTAAAAACGGAGCTAATGAAAAACTGTTTTTT. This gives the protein CASKNGANEKLFF.

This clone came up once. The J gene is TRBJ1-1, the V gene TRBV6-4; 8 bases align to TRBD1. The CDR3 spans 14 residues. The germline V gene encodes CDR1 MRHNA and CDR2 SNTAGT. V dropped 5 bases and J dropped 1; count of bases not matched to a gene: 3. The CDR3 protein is CASSPGGANTEAFF. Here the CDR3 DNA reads TGTGCCAGCAGTCCAGGGGGCGCGAACACTGAAGCTTTCTTT.

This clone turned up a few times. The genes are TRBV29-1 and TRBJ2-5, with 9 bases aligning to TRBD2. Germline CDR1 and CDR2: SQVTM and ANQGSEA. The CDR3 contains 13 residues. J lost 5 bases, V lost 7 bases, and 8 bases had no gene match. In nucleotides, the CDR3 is TGCAGCGGAGACTTAGCGGGAGTGGAGACCCAGTACTTC. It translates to CSGDLAGVETQYF.

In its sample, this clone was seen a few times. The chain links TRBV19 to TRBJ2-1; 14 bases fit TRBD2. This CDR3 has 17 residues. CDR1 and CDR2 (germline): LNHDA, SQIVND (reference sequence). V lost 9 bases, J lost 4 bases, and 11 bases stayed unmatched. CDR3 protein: CASRGGLAGVAYNEQFF. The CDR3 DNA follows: TGTGCCAGCAGGGGGGGACTAGCGGGAGTCGCGTACAATGAGCAGTTCTTC.

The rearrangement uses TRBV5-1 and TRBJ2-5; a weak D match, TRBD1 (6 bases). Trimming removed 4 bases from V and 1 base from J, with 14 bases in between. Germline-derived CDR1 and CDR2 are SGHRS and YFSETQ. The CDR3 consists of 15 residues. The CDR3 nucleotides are TGCGCCAGCAGCCCTGGGGCAGGGGTCCAAGAGACCCAGTACTTC. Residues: CASSPGAGVQETQYF. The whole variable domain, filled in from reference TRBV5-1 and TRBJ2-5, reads KAGVTQTPRYLIKTRGQQVTLSCSPISGHRSVSWYQQTPGQGLQFLFEYFSETQRNKGNFPGRFSGRQFSNSRSEMNVSTLELGDSALYLCASSPGAGVQETQYFGPGTRLLVL.

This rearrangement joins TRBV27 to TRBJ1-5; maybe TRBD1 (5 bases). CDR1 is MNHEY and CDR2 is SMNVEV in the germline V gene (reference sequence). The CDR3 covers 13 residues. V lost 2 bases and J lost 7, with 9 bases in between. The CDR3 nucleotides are TGTGCCAGCAGTTTAGGGGGAGGGCAGCCCCAGCATTTT. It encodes CASSLGGGQPQHF.

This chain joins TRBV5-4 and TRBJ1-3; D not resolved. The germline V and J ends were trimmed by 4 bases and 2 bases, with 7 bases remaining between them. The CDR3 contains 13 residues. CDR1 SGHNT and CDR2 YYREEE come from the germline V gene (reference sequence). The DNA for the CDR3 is TGTGCCAGCAGCATCGGAGCTGGAAACACCATATATTTT. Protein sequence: CASSIGAGNTIYF.

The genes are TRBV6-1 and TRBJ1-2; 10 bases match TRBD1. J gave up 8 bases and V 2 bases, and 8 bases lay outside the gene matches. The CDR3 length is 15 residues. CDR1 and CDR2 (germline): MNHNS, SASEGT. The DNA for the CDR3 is TGTGCCAGCAGTGAAACCCGGGGGACAGGGGAAGGCTACACCTTC. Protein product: CASSETRGTGEGYTF.

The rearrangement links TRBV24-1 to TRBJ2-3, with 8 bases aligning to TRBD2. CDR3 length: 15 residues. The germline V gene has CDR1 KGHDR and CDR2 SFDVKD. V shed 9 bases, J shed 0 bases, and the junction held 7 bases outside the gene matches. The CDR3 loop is CATGSIAGSTDTQYF. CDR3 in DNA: TGTGCCACCGGGAGTATAGCGGGAAGCACAGATACGCAGTATTTT.

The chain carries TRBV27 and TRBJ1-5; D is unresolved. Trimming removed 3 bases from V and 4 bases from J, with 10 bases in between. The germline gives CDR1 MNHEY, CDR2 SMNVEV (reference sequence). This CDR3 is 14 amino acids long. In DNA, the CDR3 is TGTGCCAGCAGTTTGGTTAACGGGAATCAGCCCCAGCATTTT. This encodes CASSLVNGNQPQHF.

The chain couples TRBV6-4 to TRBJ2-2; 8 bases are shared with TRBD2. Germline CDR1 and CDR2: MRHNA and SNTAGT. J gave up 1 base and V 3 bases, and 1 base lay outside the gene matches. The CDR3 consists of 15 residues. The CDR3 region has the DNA TGTGCCAGCAGTGAAACTAGCGGGAACACCGGGGAGCTGTTTTTT. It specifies CASSETSGNTGELFF.

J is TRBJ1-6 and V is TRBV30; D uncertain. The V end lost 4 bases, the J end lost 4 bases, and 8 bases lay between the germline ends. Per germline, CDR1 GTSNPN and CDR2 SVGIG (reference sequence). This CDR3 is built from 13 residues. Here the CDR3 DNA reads TGTGCCTGGAATCTGGAGTATAATTCACCCCTCCACTTT. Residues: CAWNLEYNSPLHF.

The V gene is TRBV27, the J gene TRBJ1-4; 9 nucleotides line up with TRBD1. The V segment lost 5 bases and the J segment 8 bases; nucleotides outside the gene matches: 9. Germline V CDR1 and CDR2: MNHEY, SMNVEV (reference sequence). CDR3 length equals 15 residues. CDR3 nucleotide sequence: TGTGCCAGCAGTCCTTGGACAGGGGCGTCGGAAAAACTGTTTTTT. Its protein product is CASSPWTGASEKLFF. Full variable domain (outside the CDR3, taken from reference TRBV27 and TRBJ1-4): EAQVTQNPRYLITVTGKKLTVTCSQNMNHEYMSWYRQDPGLGLRQIYYSMNVEVTDKGDVPEGYKVSRKEKRNFPLILESPSPNQTSLYFCASSPWTGASEKLFFGSGTQLSVL.

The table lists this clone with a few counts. CDR3 residues: CSATGSSYNEQFF. In nucleotides, the CDR3 is TGCAGCGCAACAGGGAGCTCCTACAATGAGCAGTTCTTC. The rearrangement joins TRBV29-1 to TRBJ2-1, with TRBD1 as a possible D gene (6 bases). This CDR3 has 13 amino acids. Trimming pared 7 bases from V and 0 bases from J, leaving 10 bases between. The germline CDR1 and CDR2 sequences are SQVTM and ANQGSEA.

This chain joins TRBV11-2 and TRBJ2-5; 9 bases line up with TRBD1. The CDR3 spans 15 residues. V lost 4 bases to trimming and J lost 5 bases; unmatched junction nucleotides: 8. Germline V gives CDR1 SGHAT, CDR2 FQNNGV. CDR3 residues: CASSSRDREWETQYF. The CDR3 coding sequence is TGTGCCAGCAGCTCACGGGACAGGGAGTGGGAGACCCAGTACTTC.

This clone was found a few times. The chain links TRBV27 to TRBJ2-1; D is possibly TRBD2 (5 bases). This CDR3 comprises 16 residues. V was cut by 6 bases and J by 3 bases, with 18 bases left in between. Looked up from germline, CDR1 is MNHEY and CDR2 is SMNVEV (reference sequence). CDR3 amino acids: CASSKPIGVGYNEQFF. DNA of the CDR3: TGTGCCAGCAGCAAGCCCATCGGGGTCGGCTACAATGAGCAGTTCTTC.

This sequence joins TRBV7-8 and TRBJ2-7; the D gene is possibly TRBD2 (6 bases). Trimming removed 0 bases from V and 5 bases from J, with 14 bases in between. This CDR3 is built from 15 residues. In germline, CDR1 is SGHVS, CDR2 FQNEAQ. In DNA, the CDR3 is TGTGCCAGCAGCTTAGCCGAACTAGCAAGCGACGAGCAGTACTTC. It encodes CASSLAELASDEQYF.